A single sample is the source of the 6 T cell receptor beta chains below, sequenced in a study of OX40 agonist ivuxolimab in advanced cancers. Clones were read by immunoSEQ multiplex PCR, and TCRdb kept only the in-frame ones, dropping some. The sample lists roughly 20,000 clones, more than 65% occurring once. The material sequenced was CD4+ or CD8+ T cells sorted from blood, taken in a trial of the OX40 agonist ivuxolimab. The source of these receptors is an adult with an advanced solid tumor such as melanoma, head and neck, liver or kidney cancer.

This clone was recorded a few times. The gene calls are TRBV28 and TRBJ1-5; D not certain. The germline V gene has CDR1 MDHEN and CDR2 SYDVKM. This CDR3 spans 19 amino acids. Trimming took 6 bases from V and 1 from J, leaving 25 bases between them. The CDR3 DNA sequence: TGTGCCAGCAGGACCACCCTCCTCTTCCAAGATGGGAGCAATCAGCCCCAGCATTTT. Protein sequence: CASRTTLLFQDGSNQPQHF.

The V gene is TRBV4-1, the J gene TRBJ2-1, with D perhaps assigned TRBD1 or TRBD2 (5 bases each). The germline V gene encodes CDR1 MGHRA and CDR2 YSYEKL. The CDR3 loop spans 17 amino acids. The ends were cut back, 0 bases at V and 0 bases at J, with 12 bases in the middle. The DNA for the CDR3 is TGCGCCAGCAGCCAAGATTGGTCAGGGAGCTCCTACAATGAGCAGTTCTTC. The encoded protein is CASSQDWSGSSYNEQFF.

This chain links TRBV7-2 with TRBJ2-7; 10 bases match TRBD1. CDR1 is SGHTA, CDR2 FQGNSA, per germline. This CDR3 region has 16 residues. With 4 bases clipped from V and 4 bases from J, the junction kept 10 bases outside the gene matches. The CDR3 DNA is TGTGCCAGCAGCTCGTACCTCGGGACAGGGGATTACGAGCAGTACTTC. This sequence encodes CASSSYLGTGDYEQYF.

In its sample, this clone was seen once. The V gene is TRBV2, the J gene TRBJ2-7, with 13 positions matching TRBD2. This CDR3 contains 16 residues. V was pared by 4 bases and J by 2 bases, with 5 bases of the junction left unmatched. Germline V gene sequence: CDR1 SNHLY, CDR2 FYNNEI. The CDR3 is CASSGTSGGSAYEQYF. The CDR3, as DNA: TGTGCCAGCAGTGGGACTAGCGGGGGTAGCGCCTACGAGCAGTACTTC.

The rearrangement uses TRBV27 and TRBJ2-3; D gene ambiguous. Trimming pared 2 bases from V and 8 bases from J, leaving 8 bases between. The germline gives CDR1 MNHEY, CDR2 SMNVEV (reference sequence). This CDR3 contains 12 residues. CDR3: CASSLPMGTQYF. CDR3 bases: TGTGCCAGCAGTTTACCCATGGGTACGCAGTATTTT.

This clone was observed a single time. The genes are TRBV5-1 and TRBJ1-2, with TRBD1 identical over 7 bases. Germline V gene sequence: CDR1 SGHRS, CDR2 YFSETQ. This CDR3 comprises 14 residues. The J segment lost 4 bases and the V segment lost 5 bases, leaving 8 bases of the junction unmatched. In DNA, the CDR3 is TGCGCCAGCAGTTCGGAGTCAGGGGGCTATGGCTACACCTTC. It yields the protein CASSSESGGYGYTF.